What follows are 26 T cell receptor beta chains derived from one specimen sequenced in a study of blood T cell repertoires in COVID-19. Sequencing used immunoSEQ multiplex PCR; TCRdb keeps in-frame clones, though not all of them. The table lists around 140,000 clones, about nine tenths of them singletons. Sample: peripheral blood. All receptors derive from a human donor with COVID-19, enrolled during active disease. The donor label of this sample is uncertain.

V and J are TRBV24-1 and TRBJ2-5; unclear D gene. This CDR3 contains 13 residues. Germline values: CDR1 KGHDR, CDR2 SFDVKD. Between the trimmed V and J ends, which lost 4 bases and 0 bases, there was a span of 5 bases. This chain's CDR3 is CATSESYQETQYF. CDR3 nucleotide sequence: TGTGCCACCAGTGAATCCTACCAAGAGACCCAGTACTTC.

This rearrangement joins TRBV11-2 to TRBJ1-2; D may be TRBD1 (5 bases). Trimming removed 6 bases from V and 5 bases from J, with 22 bases in between. The CDR3 sequence is 16 residues long. Germline values: CDR1 SGHAT, CDR2 FQNNGV. This CDR3 is CASSHYRGRGPYGYTF. The CDR3 DNA reads TGTGCCAGCAGTCATTATAGGGGCAGAGGTCCTTATGGCTACACCTTC.

This chain joins TRBV5-1 and TRBJ2-5; 10 bases fit TRBD1. The CDR3 is made up of 15 amino acids. The V and J ends lost 3 bases and 4 bases, in that order; junction bases with no gene match: 6. Germline CDR1 reads SGHRS; CDR2 reads YFSETQ. CDR3 DNA: TGCGCCAGCAGCTATTACCGGACAGGGGGAGAGACCCAGTACTTC. Its protein is CASSYYRTGGETQYF.

CDR3 in DNA: TGTGCCAGCAGGGACGAGGACAGACCTGGGGCCAACGTCCTGACTTTC. It encodes CASRDEDRPGANVLTF. The chain combines TRBV7-3 with TRBJ2-6; tentatively, D is TRBD1 (6 bases). The CDR3 contains 16 residues. Germline lookup yields CDR1 SGHTA and CDR2 FQGTGA. The V and J ends lost 6 bases and 2 bases respectively, with 14 bases between them. The full variable domain, completed using reference TRBV7-3 and TRBJ2-6, is GAGVSQTPSNKVTEKGKYVELRCDPISGHTALYWYRQSLGQGPEFLIYFQGTGAADDSGLPNDRFFAVRPEGSVSTLKIQRTERGDSAVYLCASRDEDRPGANVLTFGAGSRLTVL.

This rearrangement joins TRBV11-3 to TRBJ2-5; 9 nucleotides agree with TRBD2. There are 16 residues in the CDR3. Germline V gene data show CDR1 as SGHNT and CDR2 as YENEEA. After removal of 1 base from V and 4 bases from J, the junction contained 7 bases not matched to a gene. CDR3: CASSLGLAGTGETQYF. The CDR3 nucleotides are TGTGCCAGCAGCTTAGGGCTAGCGGGAACGGGAGAGACCCAGTACTTC. Supplemented by reference TRBV11-3 and TRBJ2-5, the full variable domain reads EAGVVQSPRYKIIEKKQPVAFWCNPISGHNTLYWYLQNLGQGPELLIRYENEEAVDDSQLPKDRFSAERLKGVDSTLKIQPAELGDSAVYLCASSLGLAGTGETQYFGPGTRLLVL.

The chain couples TRBV19 to TRBJ2-1, with D perhaps matching TRBD2 (7 bases). V lost 3 bases and J 4 bases, leaving 16 bases between the germline ends. In germline, CDR1 is LNHDA, CDR2 SQIVND (reference sequence). This CDR3 has 16 residues. CDR3 loop: CASSMVLAGAYNEQFF. The DNA for the CDR3 is TGTGCCAGTAGTATGGTACTGGCGGGGGCTTACAATGAGCAGTTCTTC.

This clone occurred a few times. The chain links TRBV3-1 (or the pseudogene TRBV3-2) to TRBJ1-1; D may be TRBD1 (5 bases). Germline lookup yields CDR1 LGHDT and CDR2 YNNKEL (reference sequence). This CDR3 has 15 amino acids. Trimming removed 9 bases from V and 4 bases from J, with 21 bases in between. CDR3 protein: CASRSWGGYGTEAFF. The CDR3 DNA reads as TGTGCCAGTAGGAGTTGGGGGGGATATGGCACTGAAGCTTTCTTT.

The chain combines TRBV7-3 with TRBJ2-3; 10 bases align to TRBD1. The CDR3 covers 15 residues. The germline CDR1 and CDR2 sequences are SGHTA and FQGTGA. The trim removed 5 bases at V and 2 bases at J, leaving 4 bases unmatched. The CDR3 nucleotides read TGTGCCAGCAGCAATGGACAGGGGGTCACAGATACGCAGTATTTT. The encoded protein is CASSNGQGVTDTQYF.

This chain links TRBV5-4 with TRBJ2-3, with 7 bases aligning to TRBD1. V dropped 0 bases and J dropped 1; count of bases not matched to a gene: 5. This CDR3 has 16 residues. Germline CDR1 reads SGHNT; CDR2 reads YYREEE (reference sequence). The CDR3 region is CASSLEIGGGTDTQYF. CDR3 sequence (DNA): TGTGCCAGCAGCTTGGAAATAGGGGGCGGCACAGATACGCAGTATTTT.

The genes are TRBV5-8 and TRBJ2-1; D ambiguous. With 2 bases removed from V and 2 bases from J, the gap between germline ends came to 11 bases. CDR1 and CDR2 (germline): SGHTS, YDEGEE. The CDR3 is 15 residues long. CDR3 sequence reads: CASSFRGWPYNEQFF. CDR3 nucleotides: TGTGCCAGCAGCTTTCGAGGATGGCCCTACAATGAGCAGTTCTTC.

The chain joins TRBV4-1 to TRBJ2-1, with D perhaps matching TRBD2 (5 bases). The V gene's germline CDR1 is MGHRA and CDR2 YSYEKL. The CDR3 totals 14 residues. V lost 1 base, J lost 8 bases, and 12 bases lay in between. The CDR3 protein is CASSQAGRVYEQFF. The CDR3 nucleotides are TGCGCCAGCAGCCAAGCCGGGCGGGTATATGAGCAGTTCTTC.

This CDR3 is CSVGGGGAWETQYF. The CDR3 bases are TGCAGCGTGGGCGGCGGGGGCGCGTGGGAGACCCAGTACTTC. This sequence joins TRBV29-1 and TRBJ2-5; a possible D gene is TRBD2 (7 bases). This CDR3 is built from 14 residues. The V gene lost 6 bases and the J gene lost 5 bases, with 19 bases spanning the gap. Germline V gene data show CDR1 as SQVTM and CDR2 as ANQGSEA.

The rearrangement uses TRBV7-2 and TRBJ1-2; D is ambiguous. Germline V gene sequence: CDR1 SGHTA, CDR2 FQGNSA. Trimming stripped 1 base from V and 1 base from J, with 7 bases between. The CDR3 spans 14 residues. The CDR3: CASSLVASNYGYTF. CDR3 bases: TGTGCCAGCAGCTTAGTGGCCAGTAACTATGGCTACACCTTC.

The genes are TRBV5-6 and TRBJ1-1, with D tentatively TRBD1 (5 bases). CDR1 is SGHDT, CDR2 YYEEEE, per germline. Trimming took off 3 bases at V and 0 bases at J, with 12 bases between the two ends. The CDR3 has 15 residues. CDR3: CASSWDSHMNTEAFF. The CDR3 DNA is TGTGCCAGCAGCTGGGACTCCCACATGAACACTGAAGCTTTCTTT.

On this clone: One end of the junction is discordant with germline, which a read error may explain. The rearrangement links TRBV7-7 to TRBJ2-5; 11 bases agree with TRBD2. The CDR3 is 15 amino acids. Germline CDR1 SSHAT, CDR2 FNYEAQ (reference sequence). CDR3 nucleotides: TGTGCTAGCAGCCCCTGGGGACTAGCGGAAGAGACCCAGTACTTC. It specifies CASSPWGLAEETQYF.

The genes are TRBV5-5 and TRBJ2-2; 9 nucleotides match TRBD2. Germline values: CDR1 SGHKS, CDR2 YYEKEE (reference sequence). The CDR3 length is 16 residues. Trimming took 5 bases from V and 4 from J; bases not matched to a gene: 9. DNA of the CDR3: TGTGCCAGCAGTCCTGAAGCGGGGGGATTCACCGGGGAGCTGTTTTTT. This sequence encodes CASSPEAGGFTGELFF.

The rearrangement joins TRBV2 to TRBJ2-3; perhaps TRBD1 as D (5 bases). Germline V gene lookup returns CDR1 SNHLY and CDR2 FYNNEI. This CDR3 contains 14 residues. Trimming took 6 bases from V and 2 from J, leaving 12 bases between them. CDR3: CASRMETVTDTQYF. Written as DNA, the CDR3 is TGTGCCAGCAGAATGGAGACAGTCACAGATACGCAGTATTTT.

Only one count was recorded for this clone. The J gene is TRBJ2-1, the V gene TRBV7-9; TRBD2 agrees at 15 bases. Trimming took 3 bases from V and 9 from J; bases not matched to a gene: 9. The germline V gene encodes CDR1 SEHNR and CDR2 FQNEAQ (reference sequence). The CDR3 is made up of 17 amino acids. The chain's CDR3 is CASSFPPGLAGGVEQFF. The CDR3 DNA reads as TGTGCCAGCAGCTTCCCCCCGGGACTAGCGGGGGGAGTTGAGCAGTTCTTC.

V and J are TRBV9 and TRBJ2-3, with 8 bases aligning to TRBD2. V shed 3 bases, J shed 0 bases, and the junction held 9 bases outside the gene matches. From germline, CDR1 is SGDLS and CDR2 YYNGEE. There are 17 residues in the CDR3. CDR3: CASSAHRGGPSTDTQYF. Here the CDR3 DNA reads TGTGCCAGCAGCGCCCACCGGGGGGGCCCTAGCACAGATACGCAGTATTTT.

The J gene is TRBJ1-2, the V gene TRBV9; D unclear. V was trimmed by 0 bases and J by 4 bases, leaving 13 bases between them. CDR3 length equals 15 residues. The germline gives CDR1 SGDLS, CDR2 YYNGEE. As DNA, the CDR3 is TGTGCCAGCAGCGTAGAACGCGGGAGTACCTATGGCTACACCTTC. Its translation is CASSVERGSTYGYTF.

The chain combines TRBV7-9 with TRBJ1-2; the match to TRBD1 covers 11 bases. This CDR3 has 14 residues. Germline assignment: CDR1 SEHNR and CDR2 FQNEAQ (reference sequence). Germline trimming cut 5 bases from V and 4 bases from J; bases unmatched to any gene: 3. The CDR3 sequence: CASSPGQGAYGYTF. The CDR3, as DNA: TGTGCCAGCAGCCCTGGACAGGGGGCCTATGGCTACACCTTC.

This chain links TRBV6-1 with TRBJ2-7; D gene unclear. This CDR3 contains 12 residues. V shed 2 bases and J shed 5 bases, with 7 bases lying between them. Germline loops: CDR1 MNHNS, CDR2 SASEGT. As DNA, the CDR3 is TGTGCCAGCAGTGAACCGGAGAACGAGCAGTACTTC. It yields the protein CASSEPENEQYF.

This clone has just one count. V gene TRBV29-1 combines with J gene TRBJ1-5; D may be TRBD1 (5 bases). The CDR3 consists of 14 residues. Germline V gives CDR1 SQVTM, CDR2 ANQGSEA. With 4 bases removed from V and 5 bases from J, the gap between germline ends came to 15 bases. The CDR3 reads CSVGGAGPDQPQHF. In DNA, the CDR3 is TGCAGCGTTGGCGGGGCAGGCCCAGATCAGCCCCAGCATTTT. Full variable domain (outside the CDR3, taken from reference TRBV29-1 and TRBJ1-5): SAVISQKPSRDICQRGTSLTIQCQVDSQVTMMFWYRQQPGQSLTLIATANQGSEATYESGFVIDKFPISRPNLTFSTLTVSNMSPEDSSIYLCSVGGAGPDQPQHFGDGTRLSIL.

The rearrangement links TRBV19 to TRBJ1-5; TRBD1 agrees at 8 bases. V trimming: 5 bases; J trimming: 2 bases; junction bases outside the gene matches: 5. The CDR3 is made up of 15 amino acids. In germline, CDR1 is LNHDA, CDR2 SQIVND (reference sequence). The CDR3 DNA follows: TGTGCCAGTAGTTACCAGGGACAGGGCAATCAGCCCCAGCATTTT. Its protein product is CASSYQGQGNQPQHF.

The chain combines TRBV2 with TRBJ2-1, with 8 bases identical to TRBD1. Germline assignment: CDR1 SNHLY and CDR2 FYNNEI. V lost 5 bases, J lost 4 bases, and 7 bases stayed unmatched. The CDR3 totals 15 residues. DNA for the CDR3: TGTGCCAGCAGTAAGACAGGGGAGTTATACAATGAGCAGTTCTTC. Residues: CASSKTGELYNEQFF.

The rearrangement links TRBV3-1 (or the pseudogene TRBV3-2) to TRBJ2-3; 8 bases are a match to TRBD2. Germline V CDR1 and CDR2: LGHDT, YNNKEL (reference sequence). The CDR3 spans 14 residues. V was pared by 4 bases and J by 3 bases, with 3 bases of the junction left unmatched. As DNA, the CDR3 is TGTGCCAGCAGCCGGGGACTAGTAACAGATACGCAGTATTTT. This sequence encodes CASSRGLVTDTQYF.